These T cell receptor beta chains were read from a single sample in a study of blood T cell repertoires in COVID-19. Here immunoSEQ multiplex PCR was the method, and the copy in TCRdb shows in-frame clones only, minus some. The data show over 600,000 clones, around 90% seen once. Source material: peripheral blood. All receptors come from a young woman with acute or convalescent COVID-19. CDR3s include the opening cysteine and the closing phenylalanine or tryptophan. A D gene is named only where the DNA matches it firmly. Clone size is stated in some rows and not others, as once, few, many or a class when expanded.

TRBV9	NA	TRBJ2-7	NA	CASSVGRSGAYEQYF	TGTGCCAGCAGCGTAGGCCGTTCGGGAGCCTACGAGCAGTACTTC
TRBV19	TRBD1	TRBJ1-2	NA	CASSIGDGGQVYGYTF	TGTGCCAGTAGTATCGGCGACGGAGGACAGGTCTATGGCTACACCTTC
TRBV27	TRBD1	TRBJ1-5	once	CASSPGTVNQPQHF	TGTGCCAGCAGTCCCGGGACAGTCAATCAGCCCCAGCATTTT
TRBV19	TRBD2	TRBJ2-4	NA	CASSSERGGTNIQYF	TGTGCCAGTAGTAGTGAGCGGGGGGGCACAAACATTCAGTACTTC
TRBV10-1	NA	TRBJ1-1	NA	CASSEGGGGTEAFF	TGCGCCAGCAGTGAAGGGGGTGGCGGCACTGAAGCTTTCTTT
TRBV7-2	TRBD1	TRBJ1-6	NA	CASSSRDSNSPLHF	TGTGCCAGCAGCTCCCGGGACAGCAATTCACCCCTCCACTTT
TRBV2	NA	TRBJ1-2	NA	CASSEKGQPYGYTF	TGTGCCAGCAGTGAAAAGGGGCAGCCCTATGGCTACACCTTC
TRBV29-1	TRBD1	TRBJ2-1	NA	CSLQGASNNEQFF	TGCAGCTTGCAGGGGGCTTCCAACAATGAGCAGTTCTTC
TRBV20-1	NA	TRBJ1-1	NA	CSALNTEAFF	TGCAGTGCTCTCAACACTGAAGCTTTCTTT
TRBV10-3	NA	TRBJ2-1	NA	CAISQTSYNEQFF	TGTGCCATCAGTCAAACTAGTTACAATGAGCAGTTCTTC
TRBV7-6	TRBD1	TRBJ2-1	NA	CASSRPGTGGYNEQFF	TGTGCCAGCAGTAGGCCGGGGACAGGGGGTTACAATGAGCAGTTCTTC
TRBV9	TRBD1	TRBJ1-2	few	CASSEGAEVFRHYGYTF	TGTGCCAGCAGCGAGGGGGCTGAGGTCTTCCGCCACTATGGCTACACCTTC
TRBV28	TRBD2	TRBJ2-4	NA	CASNMGGTKNIQYF	TGTGCCAGCAACATGGGGGGGACCAAAAACATTCAGTACTTC
TRBV24-1	NA	TRBJ2-7	NA	CATSDRTRDYEQYF	TGTGCCACCAGTGATCGAACCCGGGACTACGAGCAGTACTTC
TRBV4-3	TRBD1	TRBJ2-1	NA	CASSQAGQGRNEQFF	TGCGCCAGCAGCCAAGCCGGACAGGGGAGGAATGAGCAGTTCTTC
TRBV7-6	NA	TRBJ1-3	NA	CASSPTFEFSLSGNTIYF	TGTGCCAGCAGCCCCACTTTCGAATTTAGCCTCTCTGGAAACACCATATATTTT
TRBV11-2	NA	TRBJ1-5	NA	CASSYEEGQPQHF	TGTGCCAGCAGCTATGAGGAGGGCCAGCCCCAGCATTTT
TRBV7-2	NA	TRBJ1-5	NA	CASSPGHSNQPQHF	TGTGCCAGCAGCCCGGGACATAGCAATCAGCCCCAGCATTTT
TRBV11-3	TRBD1	TRBJ1-3	NA	CASSLRTGGCCGNTIYF	TGTGCCAGCAGCTTAAGGACAGGGGGCTGTTGTGGAAACACCATATATTTT
TRBV27	NA	TRBJ2-7	NA	CASSFRRGSSYEQYF	TGTGCCAGCAGTTTTAGGAGAGGTAGCTCCTACGAGCAGTACTTC
TRBV7-2	NA	TRBJ2-5	NA	CASSLMTGKETQYF	TGTGCCAGCAGCTTAATGACAGGAAAAGAGACCCAGTACTTC
TRBV6-2/TRBV6-3	TRBD2	TRBJ2-3	NA	CASSQPLAGGVYTQYF	TGTGCCAGCAGTCAACCACTAGCGGGGGGGGTTTATACGCAGTATTTT
TRBV5-6	TRBD1	TRBJ1-1	NA	CASSYRGLNTEAFF	TGTGCCAGCAGCTACAGGGGGCTAAACACTGAAGCTTTCTTT
TRBV1	NA	TRBJ2-1	NA	CTSPGTGPYNEQFF	TGCACCAGTCCCGGGACAGGGCCCTACAATGAGCAGTTCTTC
TRBV7-2	NA	TRBJ2-7	NA	CASSYRVGRYEQYF	TGTGCCAGCAGCTACAGGGTTGGAAGGTACGAGCAGTACTTC
TRBV10-2	NA	TRBJ2-3	NA	CATSWTGYTDTQYF	TGCGCCACCTCTTGGACTGGGTACACAGATACGCAGTATTTT
TRBV5-1	NA	TRBJ2-1	NA	CASSLSDEQFF	TGCGCCAGCAGCTTGTCGGATGAGCAGTTCTTC
TRBV5-6	TRBD2	TRBJ2-3	once	CASSFLSGGAVTDTQYF	TGTGCCAGCAGCTTTCTTAGCGGGGGGGCCGTGACAGATACGCAGTATTTT
TRBV5-6	NA	TRBJ1-1	NA	CASSLWRQENTEAFF	TGTGCCAGCAGCTTGTGGAGACAGGAGAACACTGAAGCTTTCTTT
TRBV2	NA	TRBJ1-2	NA	CASIKERATYGYTF	TGTGCCAGCATAAAGGAGAGAGCTACCTATGGCTACACCTTC
TRBV27	NA	TRBJ2-1	NA	CASSRKRDSYNEQFF	TGTGCCAGCAGTAGAAAACGGGATTCCTACAATGAGCAGTTCTTC
TRBV7-6	TRBD1	TRBJ2-1	NA	CASSLSVGQGDGEQFF	TGTGCCAGCAGCCTATCAGTGGGACAGGGTGATGGTGAGCAGTTCTTC
TRBV5-1	NA	TRBJ1-1	NA	CASSLLPDKNTEAFF	TGCGCCAGCAGCTTGCTTCCGGACAAGAACACTGAAGCTTTCTTT
TRBV6-5	NA	TRBJ1-5	NA	CASSPGTNNQPQHF	TGTGCCAGCAGCCCCGGGACAAACAATCAGCCCCAGCATTTT
TRBV13	TRBD2	TRBJ2-7	NA	CASSRGLAGVGSIYEQYF	TGTGCCAGCAGCCGGGGACTAGCGGGTGTTGGCTCGATCTACGAGCAGTACTTC
TRBV6-6	TRBD2	TRBJ2-1	NA	CASSFTSGGANEQFF	TGTGCCAGCAGTTTCACTAGCGGGGGGGCGAATGAGCAGTTCTTC
TRBV5-6	NA	TRBJ2-5	NA	CASSLHIGAETQYF	TGTGCCAGCAGCCTGCACATAGGGGCGGAGACCCAGTACTTC
TRBV6-5	NA	TRBJ2-3	NA	CASSRNRDTQYF	TGTGCCAGCAGTAGGAACAGAGATACGCAGTATTTT
TRBV4-3	TRBD2	TRBJ2-1	NA	CASSPRLAAYNEQFF	TGCGCCAGCAGCCCTCGACTAGCCGCCTACAATGAGCAGTTCTTC
TRBV18	NA	TRBJ1-1	NA	CASSPALTVGSNTEAFF	TGTGCCAGCTCACCAGCTCTGACAGTCGGATCTAACACTGAAGCTTTCTTT
TRBV21-1	NA	TRBJ1-2	NA	CASSLGPGKFSYGYTF	TGTGCCAGCAGCCTAGGGCCGGGGAAATTCTCCTATGGCTACACCTTC
TRBV4-1	TRBD1	TRBJ1-5	NA	CASSQPDRENQPQHF	TGCGCCAGCAGCCAACCTGACAGGGAAAATCAGCCCCAGCATTTT
TRBV9	TRBD1	TRBJ1-4	NA	CASSDGTALEKLFF	TGTGCCAGCAGCGACGGGACAGCTTTAGAAAAACTGTTTTTT
TRBV7-9	NA	TRBJ1-1	NA	CASSLSHNTEAFF	TGTGCCAGCAGCTTATCACACAACACTGAAGCTTTCTTT
TRBV9	TRBD1	TRBJ2-7	NA	CASSVGQGTPYEQYF	TGTGCCAGCAGCGTCGGACAGGGGACTCCTTACGAGCAGTACTTC
TRBV6-5	TRBD1	TRBJ1-1	NA	CASSYDQGVTEAFF	TGTGCCAGCAGTTACGACCAGGGGGTCACTGAAGCTTTCTTT
TRBV6-1	NA	TRBJ2-3	NA	CASSEEGGGATDTQYF	TGTGCCAGCAGTGAAGAAGGAGGGGGGGCCACAGATACGCAGTATTTT
TRBV5-4	TRBD1	TRBJ1-2	once	CASSFWGLLTGGYGYTF	TGTGCCAGCAGTTTTTGGGGACTTTTGACAGGGGGCTATGGCTACACCTTC
TRBV6-2/TRBV6-3	NA	TRBJ1-2	once	CASSRQDYGYTF	TGTGCCAGCAGCCGTCAGGACTATGGCTACACCTTC
TRBV5-4	TRBD1	TRBJ2-7	NA	CASSLQGAREQYF	TGTGCCAGCAGCTTACAGGGGGCGCGGGAGCAGTACTTC
TRBV29-1	NA	TRBJ1-1	NA	CSVQNRGTDTEAFF	TGCAGCGTTCAAAATCGGGGGACTGACACTGAAGCTTTCTTT
TRBV24-1	NA	TRBJ1-2	NA	CATSDSGPGGYTF	TGTGCCACCAGTGATTCAGGTCCTGGCGGCTACACCTTC
TRBV5-4	TRBD1	TRBJ2-2	NA	CASSPWDRGSGELFF	TGTGCCAGCAGCCCCTGGGACAGGGGGTCCGGGGAGCTGTTTTTT
TRBV12-5	NA	TRBJ1-4	NA	CASGLVLGGSNEKLFF	TGTGCTAGTGGTTTGGTACTTGGGGGCTCTAATGAAAAACTGTTTTTT
TRBV5-1	TRBD2	TRBJ2-3	NA	CASSSMRGDDTDTQYF	TGCGCCAGCAGCTCGATGCGGGGGGACGACACAGATACGCAGTATTTT